This note documents a single T cell receptor beta chain sequence. The sample is drawn from a study of blood T cell repertoires in COVID-19. One Seattle source followed patients from active infection through their disease course. Germline V CDR1 and CDR2: SGHRS, YFSETQ. This CDR3 is built from 14 residues. V was shortened by 4 bases and J by 0 bases, with 10 bases between the two germline ends. Libraries were prepared by immunoSEQ multiplex PCR; TCRdb keeps only in-frame clonotypes and omits some of them. The sample consists of under 65,000 clones, around 87% of them appearing once. The sample taken for sequencing was peripheral blood. The receptor was derived from a woman of 80 years or more with COVID-19, enrolled during active disease. The rearrangement links TRBV5-1 to TRBJ1-1; D might be TRBD1 (5 bases). CDR3 protein: CASSAGPMNTEAFF. CDR3 DNA sequence: TGCGCCAGCAGCGCGGGACCTATGAACACTGAAGCTTTCTTT.